The clone carrying this T cell receptor beta chain was counted between two and nine times. Its antigen remains unidentified. TCRdb recomputed calls from the reads with MiXCR, one row per CDR3 protein. The repertoire consists of about 220,000 distinct CDR3 sequences, with roughly 34% occurring once and the leading ten covering approximately 59%. This CDR3 has 17 residues. From germline, CDR1 is SGHTA and CDR2 FQGNSA. V dropped 2 bases and J dropped 7; count of bases not matched to a gene: 11. The data belong to a study of T cell repertoires in cytomegalovirus infection. Study-level information: Public TCR beta signatures provided an indication of both CMV infection and a matching HLA type.

This TCR came from a human donor in good health (CMV status not recorded). Some clones in this sample may be carry-over from other donors' samples. The chain has TRBV7-2 and TRBJ2-2; TRBD2 agrees at 9 bases. This specimen was CD8+ T cells from cultured PBMCs, taken from culture after CMV antigen stimulation. CDR3 in amino acids: CASSLTPLAGMGGELFF. The CDR3 DNA reads as TGTGCCAGCAGCTTAACCCCGCTAGCGGGAATGGGCGGGGAGCTGTTTTTT. Looking up the rest from reference TRBV7-2 and TRBJ2-2 gives the full variable domain: GAGVSQSPSNKVTEKGKDVELRCDPISGHTALYWYRQSLGQGLEFLIYFQGNSAPDKSGLPSDRFSAERTGGSVSTLTIQRTQQEDSAVYLCASSLTPLAGMGGELFFGEGSRLTVL.